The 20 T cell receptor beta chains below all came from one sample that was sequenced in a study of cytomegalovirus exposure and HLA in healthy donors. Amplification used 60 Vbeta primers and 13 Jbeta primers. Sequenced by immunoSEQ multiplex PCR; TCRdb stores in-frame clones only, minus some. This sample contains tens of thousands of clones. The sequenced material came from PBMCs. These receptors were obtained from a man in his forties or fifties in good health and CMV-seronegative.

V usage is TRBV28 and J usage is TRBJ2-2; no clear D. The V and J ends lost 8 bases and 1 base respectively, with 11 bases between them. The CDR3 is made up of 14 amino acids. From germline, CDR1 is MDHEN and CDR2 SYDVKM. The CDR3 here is CASRRQMNTGELFF. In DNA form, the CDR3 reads TGTGCCAGCCGGCGGCAGATGAACACCGGGGAGCTGTTTTTT.

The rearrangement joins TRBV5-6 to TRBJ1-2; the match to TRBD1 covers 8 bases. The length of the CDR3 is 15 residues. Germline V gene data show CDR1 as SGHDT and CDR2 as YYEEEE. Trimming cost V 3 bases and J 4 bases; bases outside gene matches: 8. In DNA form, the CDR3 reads TGTGCCAGCAGCTCAAAGGACAGGGAGGGCTATGGCTACACCTTC. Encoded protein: CASSSKDREGYGYTF.

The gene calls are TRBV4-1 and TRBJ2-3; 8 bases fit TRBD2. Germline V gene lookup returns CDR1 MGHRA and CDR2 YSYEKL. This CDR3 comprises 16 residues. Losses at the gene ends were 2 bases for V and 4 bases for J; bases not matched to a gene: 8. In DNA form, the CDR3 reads TGCGCCAGCAGCCAACTCCAGCGGCGGGGGGCAGATACGCAGTATTTT. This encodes CASSQLQRRGADTQYF.

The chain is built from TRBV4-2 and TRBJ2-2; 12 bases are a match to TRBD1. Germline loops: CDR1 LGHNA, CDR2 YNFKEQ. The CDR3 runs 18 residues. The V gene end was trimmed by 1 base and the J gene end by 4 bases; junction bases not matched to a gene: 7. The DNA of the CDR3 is TGTGCCAGCAGCCAAGCCGGGACAGGGGGCTTGGGCACCGGGGAGCTGTTTTTT. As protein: CASSQAGTGGLGTGELFF.

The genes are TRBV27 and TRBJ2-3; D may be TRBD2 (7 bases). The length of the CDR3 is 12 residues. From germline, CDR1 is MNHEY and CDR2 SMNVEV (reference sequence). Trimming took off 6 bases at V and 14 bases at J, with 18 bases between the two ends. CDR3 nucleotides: TGTGCCAGCAGGATACAGGGAGGGGATTGGTATTTT. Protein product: CASRIQGGDWYF.

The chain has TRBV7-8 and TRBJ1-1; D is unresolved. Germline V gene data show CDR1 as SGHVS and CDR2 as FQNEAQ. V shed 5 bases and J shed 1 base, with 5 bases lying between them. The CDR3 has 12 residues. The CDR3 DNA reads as TGTGCCAGCAGCAGAGCGAACACTGAAGCTTTCTTT. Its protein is CASSRANTEAFF. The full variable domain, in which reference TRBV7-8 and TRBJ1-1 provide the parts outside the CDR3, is GAGVSQSPRYKVAKRGQDVALRCDPISGHVSLFWYQQALGQGPEFLTYFQNEAQLDKSGLPSDRFFAERPEGSVSTLKIQRTQQEDSAVYLCASSRANTEAFFGQGTRLTVV.

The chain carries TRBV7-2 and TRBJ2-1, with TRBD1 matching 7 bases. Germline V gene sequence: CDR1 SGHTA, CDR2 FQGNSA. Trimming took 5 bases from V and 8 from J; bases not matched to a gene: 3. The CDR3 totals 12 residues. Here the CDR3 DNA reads TGTGCCAGCAGCAAACAGGGGTATGAGCAGTTCTTC. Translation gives CASSKQGYEQFF.

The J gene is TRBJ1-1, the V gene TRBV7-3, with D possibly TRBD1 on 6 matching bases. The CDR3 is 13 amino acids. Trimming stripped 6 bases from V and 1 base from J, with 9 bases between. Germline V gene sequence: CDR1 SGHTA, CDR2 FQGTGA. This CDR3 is CASSSQGNTEAFF. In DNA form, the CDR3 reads TGTGCCAGCAGTTCACAGGGGAACACTGAAGCTTTCTTT.

The CDR3 protein is CASSPGQGANEKLFF. CDR3 in DNA: TGTGCCAGCAGCCCAGGACAGGGTGCTAATGAAAAACTGTTTTTT. J is TRBJ1-4 and V is TRBV7-9; TRBD1 matches 8 bases. The CDR3 is 15 amino acids. Germline assignment: CDR1 SEHNR and CDR2 FQNEAQ (reference sequence). J gave up 3 bases and V 5 bases, and 5 bases lay outside the gene matches.

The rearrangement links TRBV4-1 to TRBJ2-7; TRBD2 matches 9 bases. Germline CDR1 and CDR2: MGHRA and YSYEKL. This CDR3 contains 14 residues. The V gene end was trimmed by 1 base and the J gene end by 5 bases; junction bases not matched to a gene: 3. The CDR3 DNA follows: TGCGCCAGCAGCCAAGGGCTAGCGGGGAACGAGCAGTACTTC. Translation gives CASSQGLAGNEQYF.

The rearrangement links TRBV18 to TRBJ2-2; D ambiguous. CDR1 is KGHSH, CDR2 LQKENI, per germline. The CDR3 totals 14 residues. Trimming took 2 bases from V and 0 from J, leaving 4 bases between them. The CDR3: CASSPAANTGELFF. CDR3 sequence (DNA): TGTGCCAGCTCACCAGCAGCGAACACCGGGGAGCTGTTTTTT.

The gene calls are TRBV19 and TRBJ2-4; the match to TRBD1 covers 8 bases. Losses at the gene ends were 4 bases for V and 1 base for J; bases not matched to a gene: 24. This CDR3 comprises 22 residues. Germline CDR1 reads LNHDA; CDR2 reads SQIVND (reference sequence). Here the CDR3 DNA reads TGTGCCAGTAGTAACCCCGCTCGTCGACAGGGGCGGACCTCTTGGGCCAAAAACATTCAGTACTTC. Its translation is CASSNPARRQGRTSWAKNIQYF. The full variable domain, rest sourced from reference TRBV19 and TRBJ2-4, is DGGITQSPKYLFRKEGQNVTLSCEQNLNHDAMYWYRQDPGQGLRLIYYSQIVNDFQKGDIAEGYSVSREKKESFPLTVTSAQKNPTAFYLCASSNPARRQGRTSWAKNIQYFGAGTRLSVL.

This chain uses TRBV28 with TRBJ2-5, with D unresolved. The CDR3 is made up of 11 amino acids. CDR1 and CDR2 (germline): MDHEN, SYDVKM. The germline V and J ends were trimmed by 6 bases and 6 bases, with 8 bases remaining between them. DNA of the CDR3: TGTGCCAGCAGCGCAGATCAGACCCAGTACTTC. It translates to CASSADQTQYF.

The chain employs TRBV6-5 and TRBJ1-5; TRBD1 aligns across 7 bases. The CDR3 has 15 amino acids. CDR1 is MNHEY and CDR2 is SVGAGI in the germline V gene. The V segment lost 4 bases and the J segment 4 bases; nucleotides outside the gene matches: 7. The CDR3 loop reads CASSSGYRGNQPQHF. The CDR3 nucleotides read TGTGCCAGCAGTTCCGGTTACAGGGGAAATCAGCCCCAGCATTTT.

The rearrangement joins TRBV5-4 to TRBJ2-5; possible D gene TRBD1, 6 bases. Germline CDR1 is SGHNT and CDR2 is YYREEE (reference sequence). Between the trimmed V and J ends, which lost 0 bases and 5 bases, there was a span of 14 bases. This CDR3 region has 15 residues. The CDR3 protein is CASSLAGRGLETQYF. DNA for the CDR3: TGTGCCAGCAGCTTGGCAGGCAGGGGATTGGAGACCCAGTACTTC.

The CDR3 sequence is CASSYSPAGARSEQFF. The CDR3 DNA sequence: TGTGCCAGCAGTTACTCCCCAGCGGGGGCACGAAGTGAGCAGTTCTTC. The V call is TRBV6-6, the J call TRBJ2-1, with 8 bases identical to TRBD2. CDR3 length: 16 residues. The V gene end was trimmed by 0 bases and the J gene end by 9 bases; junction bases not matched to a gene: 10. Looked up from germline, CDR1 is MNHNY and CDR2 is SVGAGI (reference sequence).

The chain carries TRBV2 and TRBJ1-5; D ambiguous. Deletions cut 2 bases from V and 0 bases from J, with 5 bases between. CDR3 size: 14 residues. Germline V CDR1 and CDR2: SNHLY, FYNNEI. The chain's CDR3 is CASSENGSNQPQHF. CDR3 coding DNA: TGTGCCAGCAGTGAAAACGGTAGCAATCAGCCCCAGCATTTT.

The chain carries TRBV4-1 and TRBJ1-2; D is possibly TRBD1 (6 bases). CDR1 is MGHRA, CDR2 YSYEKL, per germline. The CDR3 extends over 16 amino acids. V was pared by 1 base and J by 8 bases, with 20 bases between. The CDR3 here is CASSQGGLTGSTGYTF. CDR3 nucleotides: TGCGCCAGCAGCCAAGGGGGGCTTACTGGGTCTACGGGCTACACCTTC.

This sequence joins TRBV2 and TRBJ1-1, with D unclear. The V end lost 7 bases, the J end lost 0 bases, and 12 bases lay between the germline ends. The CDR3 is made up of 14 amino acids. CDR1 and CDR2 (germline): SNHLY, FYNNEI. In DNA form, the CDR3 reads TGTGCCAGCATCAGAGGCGAGATGAACACTGAAGCTTTCTTT. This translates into CASIRGEMNTEAFF.

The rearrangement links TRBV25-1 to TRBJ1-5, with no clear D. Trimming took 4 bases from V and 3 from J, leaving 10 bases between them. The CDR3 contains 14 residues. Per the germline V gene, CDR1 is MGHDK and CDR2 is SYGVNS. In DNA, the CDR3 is TGTGCCAGCAGTGTAAGCGGATACAATCAGCCCCAGCATTTT. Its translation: CASSVSGYNQPQHF.